A single sample is the source of the 23 T cell receptor beta chains below, sequenced in a study of T cell responses to AZD1222 COVID-19 vaccine (dated by TCRdb to the early 2020s). Library method: the immunoSEQ multiplex PCR assay. The immuneACCESS repertoire file appears here via TCRdb, limited to in-frame rearrangements. These files lack a portion of the clones; in checked studies, under half of the deficit traces to unresolved V genes, and the cause of the others is not known. The sample includes approximately 80,000 clones, with roughly nine tenths observed a single time. The ten largest clones add up to roughly a quarter of the sample. The meaning of the sample's time point label: baseline before first vaccination. The sequencing used peripheral blood, collected on day 0 of AZD1222 vaccination. These receptors were taken from an adult in good health.

The chain is built from TRBV5-5 and TRBJ2-3; 9 nucleotides line up with TRBD2. The CDR3 loop spans 15 amino acids. Trimming took 4 bases from V and 6 from J; bases not matched to a gene: 9. CDR1 and CDR2 from the germline V gene are SGHKS and YYEKEE (reference sequence). The CDR3 loop reads CASSPITREGDTQYF. The CDR3 DNA reads TGTGCCAGCAGCCCCATTACGCGGGAGGGTGATACGCAGTATTTT.

J is TRBJ2-3 and V is TRBV5-4; 9 bases match TRBD2. J gave up 4 bases and V 3 bases, and 9 bases lay outside the gene matches. This CDR3 comprises 16 residues. Germline V gene lookup returns CDR1 SGHNT and CDR2 YYREEE (reference sequence). CDR3 DNA: TGTGCCAGCAGCTGGCCTAGCGGGATAGAGTCAGATACGCAGTATTTT. It yields the protein CASSWPSGIESDTQYF.

The chain carries TRBV9 and TRBJ1-3, with 10 nucleotides matching TRBD1. There are 16 residues in the CDR3. The junction had 11 bases not matched to a gene; V was cut back by 4 bases and J by 7 bases. The V gene's germline CDR1 is SGDLS and CDR2 YYNGEE. CDR3 residues: CASSPGTGATFNTIYF. The DNA for the CDR3 is TGTGCCAGCAGCCCCGGGACAGGGGCGACCTTCAACACCATATATTTT. Filled out from reference TRBV9 and TRBJ1-3, the complete variable domain reads DSGVTQTPKHLITATGQRVTLRCSPRSGDLSVYWYQQSLDQGLQFLIQYYNGEERAKGNILERFSAQQFPDLHSELNLSSLELGDSALYFCASSPGTGATFNTIYFGEGSWLTVV.

The V call is TRBV27, the J call TRBJ1-5; D not certain. The germline V gene has CDR1 MNHEY and CDR2 SMNVEV (reference sequence). The CDR3 covers 13 residues. Trimming shortened V by 2 bases and J by 3 bases, and 5 bases separated the two germline ends. The chain's CDR3 is CASSLVVNQPQHF. The CDR3 DNA follows: TGTGCCAGCAGTTTAGTGGTCAATCAGCCCCAGCATTTT.

The table lists this clone with a count of one. V and J are TRBV6-5 and TRBJ2-1; tentative D call: TRBD1 (7 bases). This CDR3 has 12 amino acids. V was clipped by 7 bases and J by 11 bases, with 15 bases between them. Germline CDR1 reads MNHEY; CDR2 reads SVGAGI. CDR3 region: CASTPGGTQQFF. DNA for the CDR3: TGTGCCAGCACCCCAGGGGGGACACAGCAGTTCTTC.

CDR3 DNA: TGTGCCAGCAGCCAAGATTTGCGGGAGGACTACGAGCAGTACTTC. This sequence encodes CASSQDLREDYEQYF. The rearrangement links TRBV4-2 to TRBJ2-7; 8 bases line up with TRBD2. This CDR3 has 15 residues. CDR1 LGHNA and CDR2 YNFKEQ come from the germline V gene. Losses at the gene ends were 0 bases for V and 3 bases for J; bases not matched to a gene: 4.

This clone occurred many times. The chain couples TRBV7-3 to TRBJ1-6; possible D gene TRBD1, 5 bases. Germline CDR1 and CDR2: SGHTA and FQGTGA. Trimming took off 2 bases at V and 5 bases at J, with 13 bases between the two ends. CDR3 size: 16 residues. The CDR3 nucleotides read TGTGCCAGCAGCTTAGACGGGGCGGGGAATAATTCACCCCTCCACTTT. It codes for CASSLDGAGNNSPLHF.

The chain joins TRBV11-3 to TRBJ1-1, with D possibly matching TRBD1 (5 bases). The V and J ends lost 0 bases and 8 bases respectively, with 19 bases between them. CDR3 size: 16 residues. Germline lookup yields CDR1 SGHNT and CDR2 YENEEA. CDR3 DNA: TGTGCCAGCAGCTTAGATGGGCGGTGGGGGATGGACGAAGCTTTCTTT. This codes for CASSLDGRWGMDEAFF. Drawing the rest from reference TRBV11-3 and TRBJ1-1, the complete variable domain is EAGVVQSPRYKIIEKKQPVAFWCNPISGHNTLYWYLQNLGQGPELLIRYENEEAVDDSQLPKDRFSAERLKGVDSTLKIQPAELGDSAVYLCASSLDGRWGMDEAFFGQGTRLTVV.

The chain is built from TRBV10-2 and TRBJ1-2, with D perhaps TRBD1 (5 bases). V dropped 5 bases and J dropped 2 bases, with 9 bases sitting between them. The CDR3 consists of 13 residues. Per the germline V gene, CDR1 is WSHSY and CDR2 is SAAADI. CDR3 in DNA: TGCGCCAGCAGTATGACAGAGAACTATGGCTACACCTTC. It codes for CASSMTENYGYTF.

The chain is built from TRBV9 and TRBJ2-7; D gene uncertain. Germline CDR1 SGDLS, CDR2 YYNGEE. This CDR3 region has 14 residues. The V end was cut by 0 bases, the J end by 2 bases, with 9 bases between. In DNA, the CDR3 is TGTGCCAGCAGCGTAGACGGGCAGACCTACGAGCAGTACTTC. The encoded protein is CASSVDGQTYEQYF.

The chain has TRBV7-9 and TRBJ1-1; 7 bases map to TRBD1. Per germline, CDR1 SEHNR and CDR2 FQNEAQ (reference sequence). Germline trimming cut 1 base from V and 0 bases from J; bases unmatched to any gene: 8. The CDR3 has 17 residues. In DNA, the CDR3 is TGTGCCAGCAGCTTAGACTACGGGACAGACATGAACACTGAAGCTTTCTTT. Translation: CASSLDYGTDMNTEAFF.

The rearrangement links TRBV10-1 to TRBJ2-1, with 13 nucleotides matching TRBD2. The J segment lost 4 bases and the V segment lost 0 bases, leaving 9 bases of the junction unmatched. The CDR3 length is 19 residues. Germline-derived CDR1 and CDR2 are WNHNN and SYGVQD (reference sequence). The CDR3 region is CASSESGLAGRKEYNEQFF. The CDR3, as DNA: TGCGCCAGCAGTGAGTCGGGACTAGCGGGAAGGAAAGAATACAATGAGCAGTTCTTC.

For the CDR3, the DNA is TGTGCCAGTAGTATCGGGGGCGCTGGAAACACCATATATTTT. Its translation is CASSIGGAGNTIYF. The chain uses TRBV19 and TRBJ1-3; D is possibly TRBD1 (6 bases). Germline CDR1 reads LNHDA; CDR2 reads SQIVND (reference sequence). The CDR3 loop spans 14 amino acids. V shed 3 bases and J shed 2 bases, with 8 bases lying between them.

This chain uses TRBV10-3 with TRBJ1-3, with unresolved D. Trimming took off 10 bases at V and 3 bases at J, with 16 bases between the two ends. The CDR3 is 14 residues long. Germline lookup yields CDR1 ENHRY and CDR2 SYGVKD. The CDR3 loop is CATKPATDGNTIYF. The DNA for the CDR3 is TGTGCCACAAAGCCAGCTACCGATGGAAACACCATATATTTT.

The CDR3 loop is CASTPTGSGNTIYF. In nucleotides, the CDR3 is TGTGCCAGTACCCCTACGGGATCTGGAAACACCATATATTTT. The V gene is TRBV19, the J gene TRBJ1-3; no reliable D call. V was clipped by 7 bases and J by 1 base, with 11 bases between them. Germline V gene data show CDR1 as LNHDA and CDR2 as SQIVND (reference sequence). The CDR3 has 14 amino acids.

The DNA of the CDR3 is TGCGCCAGCGGGAGGGACCCAGATACGCAGTATTTT. This gives the protein CASGRDPDTQYF. The chain joins TRBV5-1 to TRBJ2-3; 7 nucleotides line up with TRBD2. Germline-derived CDR1 and CDR2 are SGHRS and YFSETQ. After removal of 7 bases from V and 4 bases from J, the junction contained 3 bases not matched to a gene. The CDR3 covers 12 residues. Complete variable domain (other parts from reference TRBV5-1 and TRBJ2-3): KAGVTQTPRYLIKTRGQQVTLSCSPISGHRSVSWYQQTPGQGLQFLFEYFSETQRNKGNFPGRFSGRQFSNSRSEMNVSTLELGDSALYLCASGRDPDTQYFGPGTRLTVL.

By share, this clone counts as medium-sized. The chain couples TRBV27 to TRBJ1-4; 8 nucleotides agree with TRBD1. Trimming took 8 bases from V and 0 from J; bases not matched to a gene: 5. CDR1 is MNHEY, CDR2 SMNVEV, per germline (reference sequence). The CDR3 is made up of 15 amino acids. As DNA, the CDR3 is TGTGCCAGCCGGGACAGGCCTGCAACTAATGAAAAACTGTTTTTT. Translating it yields CASRDRPATNEKLFF.

The chain links TRBV6-6 to TRBJ1-2, with 10 bases that match TRBD1. CDR1 is MNHNY, CDR2 SVGAGI, per germline (reference sequence). Trimming cost V 6 bases and J 2 bases; bases outside gene matches: 3. The CDR3 is made up of 14 amino acids. In nucleotides, the CDR3 is TGTGCCAGCAGCAGGGACAGGGGAAACTATGGCTACACCTTC. This gives the protein CASSRDRGNYGYTF.

The chain combines TRBV28 with TRBJ1-2, with D uncertain. The CDR3 totals 17 residues. Trimming shortened V by 3 bases and J by 5 bases, and 22 bases separated the two germline ends. Germline V gene data show CDR1 as MDHEN and CDR2 as SYDVKM. The CDR3 loop reads CASSLSTVTASGYGYTF. Here the CDR3 DNA reads TGTGCCAGCAGTTTGTCCACGGTTACCGCAAGTGGATATGGCTACACCTTC.

The chain combines TRBV9 with TRBJ2-5, with 14 positions matching TRBD2. The V segment lost 0 bases and the J segment 5 bases; nucleotides outside the gene matches: 6. The CDR3 consists of 17 residues. Germline assignment: CDR1 SGDLS and CDR2 YYNGEE. This CDR3 reads CASSVGTSGRPGETQYF. The CDR3, as DNA: TGTGCCAGCAGCGTAGGGACTAGCGGGAGGCCCGGTGAGACCCAGTACTTC.

In nucleotides, the CDR3 is TGTGCCATCAGTGAGTCTGGGAACTATGGCTACACCTTC. The encoded protein is CAISESGNYGYTF. The chain uses TRBV10-3 and TRBJ1-2; D gene unclear. The CDR3 covers 13 residues. Per the germline V gene, CDR1 is ENHRY and CDR2 is SYGVKD. V was pared by 0 bases and J by 2 bases, with 4 bases between.

The chain has TRBV7-2 and TRBJ1-5; 7 bases line up with TRBD1. This CDR3 comprises 14 residues. V trimming: 5 bases; J trimming: 4 bases; junction bases outside the gene matches: 5. The germline V gene has CDR1 SGHTA and CDR2 FQGNSA. In DNA form, the CDR3 reads TGTGCCAGCAGCACGACAGGGAATAATCAGCCCCAGCATTTT. Its translation: CASSTTGNNQPQHF.

This clone was seen once. The V and J genes are TRBV7-2 and TRBJ1-5; maybe TRBD1 (5 bases). Trimming left V 5 bases short and J 7 bases short, with 15 bases between. Germline CDR1 reads SGHTA; CDR2 reads FQGNSA. The CDR3 is made up of 14 amino acids. CDR3 DNA: TGTGCCAGCAGCAAGCACCAGGGTTCCCAGCCCCAGCATTTT. This sequence encodes CASSKHQGSQPQHF.